The source of this TCR beta chain is a study of T cell repertoires in cytomegalovirus infection. Whole-study context: Public TCR beta signature analysis indicated the presence of both CMV infection and matching HLA type.

Notes on the study in general: Frequencies of public TCR beta families were cumulated, and this identified carriers of CMV plus the relevant HLA. Within the response measured ex vivo, HLA-C-restricted CMV-specific TCR beta clonotypes were dominant.

V dropped 4 bases and J dropped 0; count of bases not matched to a gene: 3. Looked up from germline, CDR1 is DFQATT and CDR2 is SNEGSKA (reference sequence). This CDR3 is built from 14 residues. On this clonotype itself: Its target is not known.

TCRdb reanalysed the reads using MiXCR and keeps one entry per CDR3 protein. The sample lists about 300,000 distinct CDR3 sequences, roughly 23% occurring once. The specimen sequenced was PBMCs. This clonotype was obtained from a human donor in good health (CMV status not recorded). Some clones in this sample may be carry-over from other donors' samples. The rearrangement links TRBV20-1 to TRBJ2-1; 7 bases agree with TRBD2. CDR3 bases: TGCAGTGCTAACGGGGGGAGCTCCTACAATGAGCAGTTCTTC. Its translation is CSANGGSSYNEQFF.